This TCR beta chain stems from a study of OX40 agonist ivuxolimab in advanced cancers. A note on the overall study: Ivuxolimab, which targeted the costimulatory receptor OX40 (CD134), was an agonistic, fully human IgG2 monoclonal antibody. Intravenous ivuxolimab was administered to patients every 2 weeks at six dose levels: 0.01, 0.1, 0.3, 1.5, 3 and 10 mg/kg. Among the 50 to 55 dose-escalation patients, around 19 had hepatocellular carcinoma, around 15 melanoma, 9 renal cell carcinoma and 9 head and neck cancer. A male proportion of 70% to 90% and a mean age of about 60 years, ranging from about 23 to 90, were recorded for the dose-escalation cohort. Prior anti-PD-1, anti-PD-L1 or anti-CTLA-4 therapy was permitted, and 40% of dose-escalation patients had received checkpoint inhibitors. Partial responses were achieved by three dose-escalation patients, of whom one had hepatocellular carcinoma and two had cutaneous melanoma. The purpose of peripheral TCRbeta sequencing was to test whether ivuxolimab changed TCR sequence diversity and led to clonal T-cell expansion. The paper describes the monotherapy dose-escalation part (N of about 52 patients) of the phase I trial of ivuxolimab.

Comments on this clone: Which antigen it targets is not known. No qualities accompany the bases; no much larger clone lies one base away.

The trial excluded patients who had a history of autoimmune disease or were on systemic immunosuppression. Peripheral blood for TCR sequencing was collected from all dose cohorts at baseline, on cycle 4 day 1, and on cycle 7 day 1. Samples were obtained from an open-label, multicenter, first-in-human phase I dose-escalation trial of ivuxolimab. The trial enrolled adults with locally advanced or metastatic head and neck squamous cell, hepatocellular, melanoma or renal cell carcinoma. Before TCR sequencing, CD4+ T cells and CD8+ T cells were sorted from peripheral blood as separate populations. V is pared back by 0 bases and J by 7 bases, with 14 bases lying between the germline termini. CDR1 SGHRS and CDR2 YFSETQ were looked up in the germline V gene. There are 15 amino acids in the CDR3, from cysteine to phenylalanine inclusive. Only the CDR3 portion is preserved as DNA: 45 bases, with reading frame beginning at the first base.

Summary of the overall study and its limitations: At doses of 0.1 to 3.0 mg/kg, clonal expansion of both CD4+ and CD8+ T cells in blood was seen between baseline and week 6. Low levels of normalized T-cell clonal expansion were also seen in some nonresponding patients. The antigen specificity of the peripheral T cells that underwent clonal expansion was not determined. After ivuxolimab, CD8+ T cells had more expanded clones than CD4+ T cells on average. In the 0.1-3.0 mg/kg groups, partial responders had among the lowest normalized peripheral clonal expansion, particularly in CD8+ T cells.

Genomic DNA was extracted from sorted cells for sequencing of the TCRbeta CDR3 region. The immunoSEQ Assay was used to sequence the TCRbeta CDR3 regions. In TCRdb, the immuneACCESS table is reduced to in-frame sequences with V and J assigned. These tables do not hold every clone; where another copy was compared, an unresolved V gene accounts for under half, and the others remain unexplained. This sample has around 69,000 clones in its table, and about 86% of those were observed once. In total, the top ten clones hold 2.5% to 3% of the sample. This material consisted of CD4+ or CD8+ T cells sorted from blood, taken in a trial of the OX40 agonist ivuxolimab. This TCR came from an adult with an advanced solid tumor such as melanoma, head and neck, liver or kidney cancer. The sequence links TRBV5-1 to TRBJ2-1, with the D segment identity uncertain. The CDR3 reads as follows: CASSLATGLVNEQFF. Read as DNA, the sequence is TGCGCCAGCAGCTTGGCCACGGGTCTGGTAAATGAGCAGTTCTTC.